This T cell receptor beta chain was documented in a study of blood T cell repertoires in COVID-19. About the research overall: The origin of the acute and convalescent COVID-19 samples was the United States, Italy and Spain.

This clone has a single count. V shed 8 bases and J 1 base; nucleotides not matched to a gene: 8. Germline-derived CDR1 and CDR2 are MDHEN and SYDVKM. This CDR3 region has 15 residues. In the original processing: Estimated nucleated cell counts came from reference gene primer amplification. The method was immunoSEQ multiplex PCR; TCRdb's version includes in-frame clones alone and lacks a portion of them. That table furnishes V, J and clone size, whereas the DNA furnished D and trimming. This repertoire shows roughly 300,000 clones, over 75% found once; its top ten account for 6.5% to 9.5%. The TCR was taken from a woman between 50 and 59 years old who had recovered from COVID-19. The sequenced material came from peripheral blood. The rearrangement links TRBV28 to TRBJ1-1; 9 nucleotides agree with TRBD1. The CDR3 DNA sequence: TGTGCCAGCGAAGGCCGGACAGGGGCGAACACTGAAGCTTTCTTT. Translating gives CASEGRTGANTEAFF.